Presented here are 22 T cell receptor beta chains from one specimen sequenced in a study of blood T cell repertoires in COVID-19. The data were produced by immunoSEQ multiplex PCR, yet TCRdb's version contains in-frame clones alone and is incomplete. Found here are under 50,000 clones, roughly 83% of them singletons; the top ten hold about 4%. Source material: peripheral blood. Receptors originate from a man in his fifties with active COVID-19.

This clone was counted ten times or more. This rearrangement joins TRBV18 to TRBJ2-7; maybe TRBD2 (6 bases). The germline CDR1 and CDR2 sequences are KGHSH and LQKENI. The CDR3 totals 12 residues. The V end was cut by 6 bases, the J end by 7 bases, with 13 bases between. The CDR3 sequence is CASSGGGIEQYF. The CDR3 DNA follows: TGTGCCAGCTCGGGGGGAGGAATTGAGCAGTACTTC.

The rearrangement uses TRBV30 and TRBJ1-2; 7 bases are a match to TRBD1. The V gene's germline CDR1 is GTSNPN and CDR2 SVGIG (reference sequence). The ends lost 5 bases at V and 0 bases at J; junction bases unmatched: 18. The CDR3 runs to 18 residues. CDR3 in DNA: TGTGCCTGGGAGTCGGAAACCGGGACAGAAAGAACTAACTATGGCTACACCTTC. Its protein product is CAWESETGTERTNYGYTF.

The V and J genes are TRBV3-1 (or the pseudogene TRBV3-2) and TRBJ2-3, with 11 bases identical to TRBD2. With 8 bases clipped from V and 1 base from J, the junction kept 11 bases outside the gene matches. CDR1 is LGHDT, CDR2 YNNKEL, per germline (reference sequence). This CDR3 comprises 17 residues. The CDR3 region has the DNA TGTGCCAGCTCCAAACATAGCGGGGGGGAAGGCACAGATACGCAGTATTTT. It yields the protein CASSKHSGGEGTDTQYF.

This chain links TRBV5-5 with TRBJ1-2, with no clear D. The CDR3 sequence is 14 residues long. Trimming shortened V by 0 bases and J by 5 bases, and 11 bases separated the two germline ends. CDR1 is SGHKS and CDR2 is YYEKEE in the germline V gene (reference sequence). The CDR3 nucleotides read TGTGCCAGCAGCTTGGGTGGCAGTAATTATGGCTACACCTTC. Its translation is CASSLGGSNYGYTF.

V is TRBV1 and J is TRBJ2-5; the table assigns TRBD2, which was not confirmed against the DNA. TRBV1 is a recognized pseudogene. This CDR3 has 15 residues. CDR3 sequence (DNA): TGCACCAGCACCGCTTTAACGCGGGGGCGAGAGACCCAGTACTTC. Translated, it gives CTSTALTRGRETQYF.

This chain joins TRBV6-6 and TRBJ1-2, with D maybe TRBD1 (5 bases). The CDR3 covers 14 residues. Per germline, CDR1 MNHNY and CDR2 SVGAGI (reference sequence). V lost 8 bases and J lost 1, with 14 bases in between. The CDR3 is CASRGTGINYGYTF. In DNA, the CDR3 is TGTGCCAGCCGCGGGACGGGGATTAACTATGGCTACACCTTC.

About this clone: The sample carries other DNA sequences with the same CDR3. This chain joins TRBV10-3 and TRBJ1-2, with 11 bases that match TRBD1. The CDR3 contains 15 residues. The junction had 4 bases not matched to a gene; V was cut back by 3 bases and J by 4 bases. Germline CDR1 ENHRY, CDR2 SYGVKD. CDR3 DNA sequence: TGTGCCATCAGTGAAGGGACAGGGGGAACCTATGGCTACACCTTC. Translated, it gives CAISEGTGGTYGYTF.

The V and J genes are TRBV7-2 and TRBJ2-1, with 13 bases fitting TRBD2. Germline assignment: CDR1 SGHTA and CDR2 FQGNSA. This CDR3 has 14 amino acids. The V gene end was trimmed by 3 bases and the J gene end by 7 bases; junction bases not matched to a gene: 0. For the CDR3, the DNA is TGTGCCAGCAGCTTGGGACTAGCGGGGAATGAGCAGTTCTTC. It encodes CASSLGLAGNEQFF. Full variable domain (rest looked up from reference TRBV7-2 and TRBJ2-1): GAGVSQSPSNKVTEKGKDVELRCDPISGHTALYWYRQSLGQGLEFLIYFQGNSAPDKSGLPSDRFSAERTGGSVSTLTIQRTQQEDSAVYLCASSLGLAGNEQFFGPGTRLTVL.

The chain links TRBV2 to TRBJ2-4, with 10 nucleotides matching TRBD2. The ends lost 9 bases at V and 0 bases at J; junction bases unmatched: 11. This CDR3 is built from 17 residues. In germline, CDR1 is SNHLY, CDR2 FYNNEI. CDR3 loop: CARLRASGGLAKNIQYF. CDR3 coding DNA: TGTGCCAGGCTGCGGGCTAGCGGGGGACTAGCCAAAAACATTCAGTACTTC.

The J gene is TRBJ1-5, the V gene TRBV2, with TRBD1 as a possible D gene (6 bases). The CDR3 covers 18 residues. Germline V gene sequence: CDR1 SNHLY, CDR2 FYNNEI. Trimming cost V 0 bases and J 0 bases, with 15 bases left between them. The CDR3 region is CASSEAPSRTDSNQPQHF. DNA for the CDR3: TGTGCCAGCAGTGAAGCGCCGTCCCGGACAGATAGCAATCAGCCCCAGCATTTT.

On this clone itself: Other DNA sequences of this sample code for an identical CDR3. V gene TRBV5-1 combines with J gene TRBJ2-3, with 8 nucleotides matching TRBD2. CDR1 is SGHRS and CDR2 is YFSETQ in the germline V gene. V was pared by 3 bases and J by 3 bases, with 9 bases of the junction left unmatched. CDR3 length: 16 residues. CDR3 nucleotide sequence: TGCGCCAGCAGCTCTGGACTAGCAGGTGGGACAGATACGCAGTATTTT. Amino acids: CASSSGLAGGTDTQYF.

The chain recombines TRBV7-2 with TRBJ1-5; TRBD1 agrees at 8 bases. This CDR3 is built from 15 residues. V lost 2 bases to trimming and J lost 3 bases; unmatched junction nucleotides: 3. Germline assignment: CDR1 SGHTA and CDR2 FQGNSA. CDR3 coding DNA: TGTGCCAGCAGCTTATGGACAGGGAACAATCAGCCCCAGCATTTT. Residues: CASSLWTGNNQPQHF.

The V call is TRBV18, the J call TRBJ2-3; D is possibly TRBD1 (6 bases). The germline V gene encodes CDR1 KGHSH and CDR2 LQKENI. Between the trimmed V and J ends, which lost 0 bases and 1 base, there was a span of 11 bases. The CDR3 consists of 16 residues. The CDR3 spells CASSPPRGGGTDTQYF. Here the CDR3 DNA reads TGTGCCAGCTCACCACCGAGAGGGGGAGGCACAGATACGCAGTATTTT. The full variable domain, in which reference TRBV18 and TRBJ2-3 provide the parts outside the CDR3, is NAGVMQNPRHLVRRRGQEARLRCSPMKGHSHVYWYRQLPEEGLKFMVYLQKENIIDESGMPKERFSAEFPKEGPSILRIQQVVRGDSAAYFCASSPPRGGGTDTQYFGPGTRLTVL.

The V gene is TRBV12-5, the J gene TRBJ2-7; TRBD1 matches at 8 bases. CDR1 and CDR2 (germline): LGHNT, FRNRAP. Losses at the gene ends were 6 bases for V and 3 bases for J; bases not matched to a gene: 4. This CDR3 has 13 amino acids. CDR3 sequence (DNA): TGTGCTAGTGGCCACGACAGGGGCTACGAGCAGTACTTC. This encodes CASGHDRGYEQYF.

The rearrangement uses TRBV4-1 and TRBJ1-6; D may be TRBD1 (5 bases). This CDR3 has 17 amino acids. Trimming took 0 bases from V and 4 from J, leaving 13 bases between them. Per germline, CDR1 MGHRA and CDR2 YSYEKL. Here the CDR3 DNA reads TGCGCCAGCAGCCAAGAGGGGGAGGGAACGTATAATTCACCCCTCCACTTT. This gives the protein CASSQEGEGTYNSPLHF.

The CDR3, as DNA: TGTGCCAGCAGTGCCGGGACAGGGAGGTTGACCAAAAACATTCAGTACTTC. Protein sequence: CASSAGTGRLTKNIQYF. J is TRBJ2-4 and V is TRBV6-1, with 9 bases that match TRBD1. Trimming removed 4 bases from V and 2 bases from J; junction bases left unmatched: 9. The germline V gene encodes CDR1 MNHNS and CDR2 SASEGT. The CDR3 runs 17 residues.

The chain carries TRBV15 and TRBJ1-6; D perhaps matches TRBD1 (6 bases). V dropped 3 bases and J dropped 6 bases, with 15 bases sitting between them. The germline V gene has CDR1 LNHNV and CDR2 YYDKDF (reference sequence). The CDR3 loop spans 16 amino acids. The CDR3 sequence: CATSRGTGHANSPLHF. CDR3 nucleotides: TGTGCCACCAGCAGGGGAACAGGGCACGCTAATTCACCCCTCCACTTT.

CDR3 loop: CASLGGGYNEQFF. The CDR3 nucleotides read TGTGCCAGCCTTGGGGGGGGATACAATGAGCAGTTCTTC. The genes are TRBV6-4 and TRBJ2-1, with 7 positions matching TRBD2. Trimming took 8 bases from V and 4 from J; bases not matched to a gene: 5. There are 13 residues in the CDR3. Germline V gene sequence: CDR1 MRHNA, CDR2 SNTAGT.

This chain connects TRBV7-2 to TRBJ1-2; D gene ambiguous. V lost 6 bases and J 5 bases, leaving 4 bases between the germline ends. The CDR3 has 10 amino acids. Per germline, CDR1 SGHTA and CDR2 FQGNSA. For the CDR3, the DNA is TGTGCCAGCAGTTCTTATGGCTACACCTTC. Protein: CASSSYGYTF. The entire variable domain, with the rest obtained from reference TRBV7-2 and TRBJ1-2, is as follows: GAGVSQSPSNKVTEKGKDVELRCDPISGHTALYWYRQSLGQGLEFLIYFQGNSAPDKSGLPSDRFSAERTGGSVSTLTIQRTQQEDSAVYLCASSSYGYTFGSGTRLTVV.

CDR3: CASSERGSTDTQYF. CDR3 DNA sequence: TGTGCCAGCAGTGAACGGGGAAGCACAGATACGCAGTATTTT. This chain joins TRBV6-1 and TRBJ2-3, with TRBD2 as a possible D gene (5 bases). Germline V gene data show CDR1 as MNHNS and CDR2 as SASEGT. Deletions cut 2 bases from V and 0 bases from J, with 6 bases between. The CDR3 loop spans 14 amino acids.

This chain links TRBV7-6 with TRBJ2-5; 8 bases are a match to TRBD2. V lost 5 bases, J lost 1 base, and 9 bases stayed unmatched. This CDR3 is 16 amino acids long. CDR1 and CDR2 (germline): SGHVS, FNYEAQ. This CDR3 is CASSRAAGGIQETQYF. The CDR3 DNA is TGTGCCAGCAGCCGCGCCGCGGGGGGAATCCAAGAGACCCAGTACTTC.

This sequence joins TRBV2 and TRBJ1-5, with D uncertain. This CDR3 is built from 14 residues. CDR1 and CDR2 from the germline V gene are SNHLY and FYNNEI. Trimming took off 2 bases at V and 0 bases at J, with 5 bases between the two ends. CDR3 coding DNA: TGTGCCAGCAGTGAACTAAGTAGCAATCAGCCCCAGCATTTT. Translated: CASSELSSNQPQHF. Together with reference TRBV2 and TRBJ1-5, the CDR3 gives the full variable domain: EPEVTQTPSHQVTQMGQEVILRCVPISNHLYFYWYRQILGQKVEFLVSFYNNEISEKSEIFDDQFSVERPDGSNFTLKIRSTKLEDSAMYFCASSELSSNQPQHFGDGTRLSIL.